Each of the 13 T cell receptor beta chains below was sequenced from the same sample in a study of blood T cell repertoires in COVID-19. Profiling relied on immunoSEQ multiplex PCR, and the TCRdb table lists in-frame clones only, not all of them. The top ten clones hold under 2.5% of a sample with tens of thousands of clones, more than 80% of them seen once. Input material: peripheral blood. The receptors were sampled from a human donor in a cohort sampled during active COVID-19.

V usage is TRBV7-2 and J usage is TRBJ1-1; D remains unclear. Germline lookup yields CDR1 SGHTA and CDR2 FQGNSA. Trimming stripped 3 bases from V and 1 base from J, with 6 bases between. This CDR3 comprises 13 residues. As DNA, the CDR3 is TGTGCCAGCAGCTTCACAGAGAACACTGAAGCTTTCTTT. This encodes CASSFTENTEAFF.

The chain combines TRBV11-1 with TRBJ2-1, with 9 bases fitting TRBD1. Per the germline V gene, CDR1 is SGHAT and CDR2 is FQDESV (reference sequence). This CDR3 has 13 amino acids. After removal of 6 bases from V and 12 bases from J, the junction contained 9 bases not matched to a gene. CDR3 DNA: TGTGCCAGCAGACCGGGACAGGGCCTAGGGCAGTTCTTC. It is translated as CASRPGQGLGQFF. Based on the CDR3 plus reference TRBV11-1 and TRBJ2-1, the full variable domain is EAEVAQSPRYKITEKSQAVAFWCDPISGHATLYWYRQILGQGPELLVQFQDESVVDDSQLPKDRFSAERLKGVDSTLKIQPAELGDSAMYLCASRPGQGLGQFFGPGTRLTVL.

V and J are TRBV5-4 and TRBJ2-2; 10 nucleotides agree with TRBD2. Germline loops: CDR1 SGHNT, CDR2 YYREEE (reference sequence). The trim removed 2 bases at V and 2 bases at J, leaving 3 bases unmatched. The CDR3 spans 16 residues. The CDR3 DNA is TGTGCCAGCAGCTTTCTAGCGGGGGTCAACACCGGGGAGCTGTTTTTT. Its translation is CASSFLAGVNTGELFF.

The rearrangement joins TRBV7-6 to TRBJ2-5; TRBD2 agrees at 15 bases. After removal of 5 bases from V and 2 bases from J, the junction contained 15 bases not matched to a gene. This CDR3 is 20 amino acids long. Per the germline V gene, CDR1 is SGHVS and CDR2 is FNYEAQ. The CDR3 coding sequence is TGTGCCAGCAGCCTTTTCGGGACTAGCGGGGGGACCTGGGGGCAAGAGACCCAGTACTTC. Residues: CASSLFGTSGGTWGQETQYF. Variable domain in full (rest from reference TRBV7-6 and TRBJ2-5): GAGVSQSPRYKVTKRGQDVALRCDPISGHVSLYWYRQALGQGPEFLTYFNYEAQQDKSGLPNDRFSAERPEGSISTLTIQRTEQRDSAMYRCASSLFGTSGGTWGQETQYFGPGTRLLVL.

The chain uses TRBV20-1 and TRBJ2-7; perhaps TRBD1 as D (6 bases). CDR3 length equals 14 residues. Germline CDR1 is DFQATT and CDR2 is SNEGSKA (reference sequence). Between the trimmed V and J ends, which lost 3 bases and 2 bases, there was a span of 14 bases. In DNA form, the CDR3 reads TGCAGTGCTAGTTGGGGGCTCGATGCCTACGAGCAGTACTTC. Its protein is CSASWGLDAYEQYF.

The V call is TRBV9, the J call TRBJ2-2, with D unclear. CDR1 and CDR2 from the germline V gene are SGDLS and YYNGEE. CDR3 length: 13 residues. V was clipped by 0 bases and J by 4 bases, with 4 bases between them. Here the CDR3 reads CASSVVSTGELFF. The CDR3 nucleotides read TGTGCCAGCAGCGTAGTCTCCACCGGGGAGCTGTTTTTT.

This rearrangement joins TRBV28 to TRBJ1-4; D is unresolved. The CDR3 extends over 16 amino acids. Trimming shortened V by 6 bases and J by 8 bases, and 22 bases separated the two germline ends. Germline CDR1 MDHEN, CDR2 SYDVKM. Here the CDR3 reads CASSEIVKGGGEKLFF. CDR3 in DNA: TGTGCCAGCAGCGAAATCGTTAAGGGAGGAGGAGAAAAACTGTTTTTT.

This clone was recorded only once. The genes are TRBV9 and TRBJ1-3; a possible D gene is TRBD1 (6 bases). V shed 4 bases and J shed 0 bases, with 20 bases lying between them. The CDR3 has 18 residues. Germline V CDR1 and CDR2: SGDLS, YYNGEE. The CDR3 spells CASSFLPSGTSSGNTIYF. CDR3 nucleotide sequence: TGTGCCAGCAGCTTTCTCCCGAGTGGGACAAGCTCTGGAAACACCATATATTTT.

The chain couples TRBV24-1 to TRBJ1-5; TRBD1 agrees at 9 bases. Germline-derived CDR1 and CDR2 are KGHDR and SFDVKD. This CDR3 is 17 amino acids long. V was clipped by 3 bases and J by 6 bases; unmatched bases: 11. CDR3: CATSDPKTGGRGQPQHF. CDR3 nucleotides: TGTGCCACCAGTGATCCCAAAACAGGGGGCAGGGGTCAGCCCCAGCATTTT.

The CDR3 region has the DNA TGCGCCAGCAGCTTGATCCTTAGCACTGAAGCTTTCTTT. Translation gives CASSLILSTEAFF. V is TRBV5-1 and J is TRBJ1-1; D remains unclear. This CDR3 is 13 amino acids long. CDR1 SGHRS and CDR2 YFSETQ come from the germline V gene. V was trimmed by 1 base and J by 4 bases, leaving 8 bases between them.

This clone has just a few counts. This sequence joins TRBV6-5 and TRBJ1-1; a weak D match, TRBD1 (6 bases). The CDR3 has 13 amino acids. Trimming removed 2 bases at V and 7 bases at J, with 11 bases between. The germline V gene encodes CDR1 MNHEY and CDR2 SVGAGI. CDR3 sequence: CASSYPKDSEAFF. CDR3 nucleotides: TGTGCCAGCAGTTACCCAAAGGACAGTGAAGCTTTCTTT.

The chain has TRBV5-6 and TRBJ1-4; D gene unclear. The CDR3 has 14 amino acids. The germline V gene has CDR1 SGHDT and CDR2 YYEEEE. Trimming pared 7 bases from V and 13 bases from J, leaving 23 bases between. The CDR3 sequence: CASGRSTRLSGLFF. In nucleotides, the CDR3 is TGTGCCAGCGGGAGATCAACCCGGCTTTCGGGACTGTTTTTT.

The rearrangement links TRBV7-9 to TRBJ2-1; weak D call: TRBD2 (6 bases). This CDR3 spans 15 amino acids. V dropped 6 bases and J dropped 0 bases, with 12 bases sitting between them. Germline values: CDR1 SEHNR, CDR2 FQNEAQ (reference sequence). The CDR3 DNA is TGTGCCAGCAGACCCGACGGGGGCTCCTACAATGAGCAGTTCTTC. Its translation: CASRPDGGSYNEQFF.